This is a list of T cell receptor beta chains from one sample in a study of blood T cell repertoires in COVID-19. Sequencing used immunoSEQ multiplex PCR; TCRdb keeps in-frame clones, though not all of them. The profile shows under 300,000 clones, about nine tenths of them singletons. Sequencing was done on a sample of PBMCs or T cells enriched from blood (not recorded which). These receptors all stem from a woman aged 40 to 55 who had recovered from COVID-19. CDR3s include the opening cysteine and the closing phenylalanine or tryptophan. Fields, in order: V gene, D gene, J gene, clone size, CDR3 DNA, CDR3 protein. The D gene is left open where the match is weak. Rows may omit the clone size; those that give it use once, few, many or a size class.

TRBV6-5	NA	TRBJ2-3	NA	TGTGCCAGCAGTTCCAGCGCAGATACGCAGTATTTT	CASSSSADTQYF
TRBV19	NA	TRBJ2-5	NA	TGTGCCAGTAGTACCCGGAGGGTTCAAGAGACCCAGTACTTC	CASSTRRVQETQYF
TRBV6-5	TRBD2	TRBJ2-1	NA	TGTGCCAGCAGTCTAGCGGGGGGGAACAATGAGCAGTTCTTC	CASSLAGGNNEQFF
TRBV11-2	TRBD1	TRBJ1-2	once	TGTGCCAGCAGCGCGGGACAGGGGATCAATGGCTACACCTTC	CASSAGQGINGYTF
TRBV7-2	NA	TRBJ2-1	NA	TGTGCCAGCAGTCGACAAACCAGACTAGCCTACAATGAGCAGTTCTTC	CASSRQTRLAYNEQFF
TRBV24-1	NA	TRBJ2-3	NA	TGTGCCACCAGTGGTAGCCTTAGCACAGATACGCAGTATTTT	CATSGSLSTDTQYF
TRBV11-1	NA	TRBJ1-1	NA	TGTGCCAGCAGCTTACTTGACAGGAACACTGAAGCTTTCTTT	CASSLLDRNTEAFF
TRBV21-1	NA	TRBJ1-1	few	TGTGCCAGCAGTCTCAAGAGGGGACAGAATATAACCTACGCTGAAGCTTTCTTT	CASSLKRGQNITYAEAFF
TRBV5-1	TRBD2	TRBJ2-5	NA	TGCGCCAGCAGCTTGGAGCGGGGCAGGGAGACCCAGTACTTC	CASSLERGRETQYF
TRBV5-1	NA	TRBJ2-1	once	TGCGCCAGCAGTATAAGGGCAGGAGGTGACAATGAGCAGTTCTTC	CASSIRAGGDNEQFF
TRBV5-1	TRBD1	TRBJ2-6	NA	TGCGCCAGCAGCTTGGTAGGGACAGTAACCTCTGGGGCCAACGTCCTGACTTTC	CASSLVGTVTSGANVLTF
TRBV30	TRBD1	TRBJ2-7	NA	TGTGCCTGGAGTGGGACAGGGAACTACGAGCAGTACTTC	CAWSGTGNYEQYF
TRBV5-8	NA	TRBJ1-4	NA	TGTGCCAGCAGCACAACCCATAATGAAAAACTGTTTTTT	CASSTTHNEKLFF
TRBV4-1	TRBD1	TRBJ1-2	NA	TGCGCCAGCAGCATCCGACAGGGAGGTAACTATGGCTACACCTTC	CASSIRQGGNYGYTF
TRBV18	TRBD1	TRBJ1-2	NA	TGTGCCAGCTCACCCCTTCAGGGGGAATATGGCTACACCTTC	CASSPLQGEYGYTF
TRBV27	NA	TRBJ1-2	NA	TGTGCCAGCAAACGATATGAGGGCGCGAACTATGGCTACACCTTC	CASKRYEGANYGYTF
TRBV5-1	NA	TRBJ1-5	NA	TGCGCCAGCAGCTTGAGTCCCGGTCAGCCCCAGCATTTT	CASSLSPGQPQHF
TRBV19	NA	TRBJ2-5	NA	TGTGCCAGTAGCCAGGGGGAGACCCAGTACTTC	CASSQGETQYF
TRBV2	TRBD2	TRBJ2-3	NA	TGTGCCAGCAGGCCTAGCGGGGTTACAGATACGCAGTATTTT	CASRPSGVTDTQYF
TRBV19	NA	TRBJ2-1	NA	TGTGCCAGTAGTATAGCTGGGACAAACTACAATGAGCAGTTCTTC	CASSIAGTNYNEQFF
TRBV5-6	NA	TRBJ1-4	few	TGTGCCAGCAGCTTGGTAGGCGACTCCGAAAAACTGTTTTTT	CASSLVGDSEKLFF
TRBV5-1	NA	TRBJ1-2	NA	TGCGCCAGCAGCTTGGTCGGGGACTCGAACTATGGCTACACCTTC	CASSLVGDSNYGYTF
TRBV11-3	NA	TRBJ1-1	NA	TGTGCCGCTGGAGGGTTAAGAAACACTGAAGCTTTCTTT	CAAGGLRNTEAFF
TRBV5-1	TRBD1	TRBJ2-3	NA	TGCGCCAGCAGCTTGGCCCAGGGGGCAGATACGCAGTATTTT	CASSLAQGADTQYF